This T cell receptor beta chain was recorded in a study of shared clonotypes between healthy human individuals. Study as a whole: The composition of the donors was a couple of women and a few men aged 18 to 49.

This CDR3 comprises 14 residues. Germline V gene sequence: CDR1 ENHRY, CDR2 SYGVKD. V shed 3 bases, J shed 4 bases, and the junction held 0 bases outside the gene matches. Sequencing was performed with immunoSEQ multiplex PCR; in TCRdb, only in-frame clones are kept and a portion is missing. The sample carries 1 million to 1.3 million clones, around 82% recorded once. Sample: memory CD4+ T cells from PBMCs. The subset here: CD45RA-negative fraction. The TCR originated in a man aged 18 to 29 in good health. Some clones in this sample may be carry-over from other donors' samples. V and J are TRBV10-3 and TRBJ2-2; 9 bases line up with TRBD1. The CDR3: CAISEQGATGELFF. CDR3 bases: TGTGCCATCAGTGAACAGGGGGCCACCGGGGAGCTGTTTTTT.